These 30 T cell receptor beta chains came from one sample sequenced in a study of shared clonotypes between healthy human individuals. The method was immunoSEQ multiplex PCR; TCRdb's version includes in-frame clones alone and lacks a portion of them. Seen here are 450,000 or so clones, more than 70% observed once, and the top ten hold around 12%. Sequenced sample: PBMCs. The receptors originated from a woman aged 40 to 49 in good health. Some clones in this sample may be carry-over from other donors' samples.

As concerns this clone: Other nucleotide sequences from this sample produce the same CDR3. This sequence joins TRBV2 and TRBJ2-5, with TRBD2 matching 7 bases. The J call may not be correct, given that the DNA end is closer to TRBJ2-7. The CDR3 covers 16 residues. CDR1 and CDR2 from the germline V gene are SNHLY and FYNNEI. CDR3 loop: CASSVSSGMGSYEQYF. As DNA, the CDR3 is TGTGCCAGCAGTGTATCCAGCGGGATGGGGTCCTACGAGCAGTACTTC.

About this clone itself: The likely explanation is a read error, given a far larger clone one base away. The chain links TRBV4-3 to TRBJ2-2; D is undetermined. The CDR3 has 14 residues. V gave up 1 base and J gave up 5 bases, with 8 bases separating them. Germline V gives CDR1 LGHNA, CDR2 YSLEER. CDR3 bases: TGCGCCAGCAGCCAAGGGCTGGAAACCGGGGAGCTGTTTTTT. Translated, it gives CASSQGLETGELFF.

Remarks on this clone: At one boundary the junction diverges from the germline segment, which might be a read error. The V gene is TRBV6-1, the J gene TRBJ2-1; the D is unclear. CDR3 length equals 14 residues. In germline, CDR1 is MNHNS, CDR2 SASEGT. CDR3 protein: CAISESTSYNEQFF. CDR3 in DNA: TGTGCCATCAGTGAGTCAACCTCCTACAATGAGCAGTTCTTC.

CDR3 region: CASSGSGPYNEQFF. As DNA, the CDR3 is TGCGCCAGCAGTGGGAGCGGGCCCTACAATGAGCAGTTCTTC. This chain connects TRBV10-1 to TRBJ2-1, with TRBD2 as a possible D gene (6 bases). This CDR3 comprises 14 residues. With 4 bases removed from V and 2 bases from J, the gap between germline ends came to 9 bases. The germline V gene encodes CDR1 WNHNN and CDR2 SYGVQD (reference sequence).

The gene calls are TRBV6-1 and TRBJ2-7; D gene uncertain. The CDR3 has 13 residues. V was pared by 11 bases and J by 2 bases, with 16 bases between. CDR1 and CDR2 from the germline V gene are MNHNS and SASEGT. The CDR3 sequence is CAGRPGSAYEQYF. The DNA for the CDR3 is TGTGCCGGCCGCCCTGGCTCCGCCTACGAGCAGTACTTC.

This chain uses TRBV5-4 with TRBJ2-5; no definite D call. V lost 0 bases, J lost 2 bases, and 11 bases lay in between. The CDR3 length is 15 residues. CDR1 SGHNT and CDR2 YYREEE come from the germline V gene (reference sequence). The CDR3 sequence: CASSLAEARQETQYF. CDR3 in DNA: TGTGCCAGCAGCTTGGCCGAGGCTCGTCAAGAGACCCAGTACTTC. Filled out from reference TRBV5-4 and TRBJ2-5, the complete variable domain reads ETGVTQSPTHLIKTRGQQVTLRCSSQSGHNTVSWYQQALGQGPQFIFQYYREEENGRGNFPPRFSGLQFPNYSSELNVNALELDDSALYLCASSLAEARQETQYFGPGTRLLVL.

This clone was recorded only once. At one of its ends the junction is not consistent with the germline gene, which may arise from a read error. V gene TRBV11-2 combines with J gene TRBJ2-5; 13 nucleotides align to TRBD2. Germline CDR1 is SGHAT and CDR2 is FQNNGV. This CDR3 spans 16 amino acids. DNA for the CDR3: TGCGCCAGCAGCCGGGGACTAGCGGGAAGGGTTGAGACCCAGTACTTC. Its translation: CASSRGLAGRVETQYF.

This clone showed up just a few times. The V and J genes are TRBV10-3 and TRBJ2-2, with 7 bases matching TRBD1. Germline CDR1 reads ENHRY; CDR2 reads SYGVKD. Trimming cost V 5 bases and J 7 bases; bases outside gene matches: 7. CDR3 length equals 14 residues. The CDR3 sequence: CAISPRQGYGELFF. CDR3 coding DNA: TGTGCCATCAGTCCTCGACAGGGTTACGGGGAGCTGTTTTTT.

Regarding this clone: With a far larger clone one base away, a read error is the likely cause. The chain links TRBV2 to TRBJ2-1; D unresolved. V was pared by 4 bases and J by 10 bases, with 11 bases between. CDR3 size: 12 residues. The germline CDR1 and CDR2 sequences are SNHLY and FYNNEI. DNA of the CDR3: TGTGCCAGCAGTGCCACGGCCTACGAGCAGTTCTTC. Its protein is CASSATAYEQFF.

Notes on this clone: It may be a read error: a sequence one base away is much more abundant. This sequence joins TRBV6-1 and TRBJ1-4, with 8 bases matching TRBD1. V was clipped by 2 bases and J by 12 bases; unmatched bases: 14. The CDR3 is 16 residues long. Germline V CDR1 and CDR2: MNHNS, SASEGT. Written as DNA, the CDR3 is TGTGCCAGCAGTGAAAGGTCCGGACAGGGAGCCGAAGAACTGTTTTTT. This codes for CASSERSGQGAEELFF.

CDR3 residues: CASSLTENTEAFF. CDR3 coding DNA: TGTGCCAGCAGCTTAACAGAAAACACTGAAGCTTTCTTT. This rearrangement joins TRBV7-2 to TRBJ1-1; D remains ambiguous. The V and J ends lost 2 bases and 2 bases respectively, with 6 bases between them. CDR1 SGHTA and CDR2 FQGNSA come from the germline V gene. This CDR3 has 13 amino acids.

A note on this clone: The identical CDR3 is also encoded by other nucleotide sequences in the sample. The chain carries TRBV30 and TRBJ1-5; D call uncertain. This CDR3 comprises 13 residues. Trimming stripped 3 bases from V and 4 bases from J, with 10 bases between. CDR1 and CDR2 (germline): GTSNPN, SVGIG (reference sequence). DNA of the CDR3: TGTGCCTGGAGCACTGGGAGTAATCAGCCCCAGCATTTT. Translating it yields CAWSTGSNQPQHF.

The genes are TRBV19 and TRBJ2-7; 7 bases map to TRBD2. Germline V gene sequence: CDR1 LNHDA, CDR2 SQIVND (reference sequence). V dropped 0 bases and J dropped 2; count of bases not matched to a gene: 4. The CDR3 has 15 residues. CDR3 nucleotide sequence: TGTGCCAGTAGTATAGATCTGAGCGGGGCCTACGAGCAGTACTTC. Protein: CASSIDLSGAYEQYF.

V and J are TRBV29-1 and TRBJ2-1, with 7 bases aligning to TRBD2. V shed 2 bases and J 5 bases; nucleotides not matched to a gene: 6. The CDR3 consists of 14 residues. In germline, CDR1 is SQVTM, CDR2 ANQGSEA. This CDR3 reads CSVEKGRVNNEQFF. Here the CDR3 DNA reads TGCAGCGTTGAAAAAGGGAGGGTAAACAATGAGCAGTTCTTC.

The chain combines TRBV7-9 with TRBJ2-5; D remains ambiguous. The CDR3 length is 15 residues. The germline V gene encodes CDR1 SEHNR and CDR2 FQNEAQ (reference sequence). Trimming removed 4 bases from V and 5 bases from J, with 17 bases in between. CDR3 bases: TGTGCCAGCAGCTCCCCCGGTGTGGGTTCGGAGACCCAGTACTTC. Protein product: CASSSPGVGSETQYF.

In regard to this clone: A far larger clone is one nucleotide away, so this likely arose from a read error. This sequence joins TRBV30 and TRBJ2-1; 13 bases are a match to TRBD2. CDR1 GTSNPN and CDR2 SVGIG come from the germline V gene (reference sequence). This CDR3 spans 15 amino acids. CDR3 bases: TGTGTCTGGAGCGGACTAGCGGGAGTGGATAGTGAGCAGTTCTTC. Amino acids: CVWSGLAGVDSEQFF.

The chain links TRBV7-2 to TRBJ1-3; no reliable D call. The CDR3 contains 17 residues. V was pared by 0 bases and J by 0 bases, with 12 bases between. Germline assignment: CDR1 SGHTA and CDR2 FQGNSA. DNA of the CDR3: TGTGCCAGCAGCTTAGCGCTAGTTCGAGCCTCTGGAAACACCATATATTTT. As protein: CASSLALVRASGNTIYF.

V usage is TRBV25-1 and J usage is TRBJ1-1, with unresolved D. Germline values: CDR1 MGHDK, CDR2 SYGVNS. The CDR3 consists of 15 residues. V lost 3 bases and J lost 6, with 17 bases in between. The CDR3 DNA is TGTGCCAGCAGTGACCTGAACGGCTGGAGACCTGAAGCTTTCTTT. Its protein product is CASSDLNGWRPEAFF.

The V and J genes are TRBV7-2 and TRBJ2-7; perhaps TRBD2 as D (6 bases). This CDR3 has 13 residues. Trimming removed 5 bases from V and 5 bases from J, with 13 bases in between. CDR1 and CDR2 (germline): SGHTA, FQGNSA. In nucleotides, the CDR3 is TGTGCCAGCAGCGGGGGGTTAACAAACGAGCAGTACTTC. The encoded protein is CASSGGLTNEQYF.

The chain joins TRBV5-5 to TRBJ2-3; D is unclear. CDR3 length: 12 residues. V gave up 4 bases and J gave up 3 bases, with 6 bases separating them. Looked up from germline, CDR1 is SGHKS and CDR2 is YYEKEE (reference sequence). CDR3 sequence: CASSPETDTQYF. CDR3 in DNA: TGTGCCAGCAGCCCGGAGACAGATACGCAGTATTTT.

A remark on this clone: This probably arose from a read error, given a far larger clone one base away. The chain combines TRBV30 with TRBJ1-4; D is ambiguous. Germline-derived CDR1 and CDR2 are GTSNPN and SVGIG (reference sequence). The CDR3 totals 12 residues. CDR3 sequence: CVWSPLREKLFF. In nucleotides, the CDR3 is TGTGTCTGGAGTCCCCTGAGGGAAAAACTGTTTTTT.

Turning to this clone: A read error is likely here: a far larger clone is one base away. The V call is TRBV30, the J call TRBJ2-6; D remains ambiguous. Germline V gives CDR1 GTSNPN, CDR2 SVGIG (reference sequence). This CDR3 comprises 13 residues. CDR3 nucleotides: TGTGCCTGGAGTCGAGCTGGGACCAACGTCCTGACTTTC. It translates to CAWSRAGTNVLTF.

The CDR3 reads CSALPGTEGEKLFF. CDR3 in DNA: TGCAGCGCGCTTCCCGGGACAGAAGGTGAAAAACTGTTTTTT. The chain is built from TRBV29-1 and TRBJ1-4; TRBD1 aligns across 7 bases. There are 14 residues in the CDR3. In germline, CDR1 is SQVTM, CDR2 ANQGSEA. The trim removed 7 bases at V and 7 bases at J, leaving 12 bases unmatched.

V is TRBV19 and J is TRBJ2-7; weak D call: TRBD1 (5 bases). The CDR3 consists of 15 residues. CDR1 LNHDA and CDR2 SQIVND come from the germline V gene (reference sequence). The germline V and J ends were trimmed by 5 bases and 2 bases, with 16 bases remaining between them. CDR3 DNA sequence: TGTGCCAGTAGTGTCGTTACAGGCCTAGCCTACGAGCAGTACTTC. Its translation: CASSVVTGLAYEQYF.

This clone has a count of ten or more. The same CDR3 can be traced to other DNA sequences in this sample. The gene calls are TRBV5-1 and TRBJ2-3; TRBD1 agrees at 9 bases. This CDR3 contains 15 residues. With 4 bases clipped from V and 1 base from J, the junction kept 4 bases outside the gene matches. Germline V gene lookup returns CDR1 SGHRS and CDR2 YFSETQ. CDR3 sequence (DNA): TGCGCCAGCAGCGGACAGGGGCAGGGCACAGATACGCAGTATTTT. Protein sequence: CASSGQGQGTDTQYF.

The rearrangement joins TRBV7-3 to TRBJ2-5, with 7 bases matching TRBD2. This CDR3 is built from 14 residues. Germline CDR1 is SGHTA and CDR2 is FQGTGA. V lost 1 base to trimming and J lost 3 bases; unmatched junction nucleotides: 2. The CDR3 DNA is TGTGCCAGCAGCTTAAATGGGGGGGAAGAGACCCAGTACTTC. Translating gives CASSLNGGEETQYF.

With respect to this clone: A read error is the likely source, as a far larger clone sits one nucleotide away. In the same sample, other DNA sequences code for this CDR3. The chain joins TRBV2 to TRBJ2-5; D not certain. This CDR3 region has 15 residues. Germline lookup yields CDR1 SNHLY and CDR2 FYNNEI. CDR3 nucleotide sequence: TGTGCCAGCAGTGAATATGGGCAGAACCAGGAGACCCAGTACTTC. It codes for CASSEYGQNQETQYF. Complete variable domain (other parts from reference TRBV2 and TRBJ2-5): EPEVTQTPSHQVTQMGQEVILRCVPISNHLYFYWYRQILGQKVEFLVSFYNNEISEKSEIFDDQFSVERPDGSNFTLKIRSTKLEDSAMYFCASSEYGQNQETQYFGPGTRLLVL.

The chain joins TRBV9 to TRBJ1-4; perhaps TRBD1 as D (6 bases). The ends were cut back, 2 bases at V and 5 bases at J, with 7 bases in the middle. The CDR3 has 13 amino acids. Germline CDR1 SGDLS, CDR2 YYNGEE. This CDR3 reads CASSVGQNEKLFF. CDR3 nucleotides: TGTGCCAGCAGCGTCGGACAGAATGAAAAACTGTTTTTT.

Comment on this clone: The same CDR3 is also encoded by other DNA sequences in this sample. The chain joins TRBV18 to TRBJ1-2, with D uncertain. V was shortened by 2 bases and J by 4 bases, with 8 bases between the two germline ends. Germline CDR1 KGHSH, CDR2 LQKENI. This CDR3 is built from 13 residues. The CDR3: CASSPDGSYGYTF. In DNA, the CDR3 is TGTGCCAGCTCACCAGACGGCAGCTATGGCTACACCTTC.

This clone was counted ten times or more. Other DNA sequences within the sample encode an identical CDR3. The chain uses TRBV7-3 and TRBJ2-2; D may match TRBD1 or TRBD2 (5 bases each). The CDR3 runs to 15 residues. Trimming shortened V by 5 bases and J by 4 bases, and 14 bases separated the two germline ends. Germline lookup yields CDR1 SGHTA and CDR2 FQGTGA. The CDR3 region has the DNA TGTGCCAGCAGCCCCCGCGAGGGGAGCACCGGGGAGCTGTTTTTT. The encoded protein is CASSPREGSTGELFF.